Sequencing of this T cell receptor (beta chain) was carried out in a study of T cells in Graves' hyperthyroidism and ophthalmopathy. Study summary: Specimen type is peripheral blood, collected at initial diagnosis prior to any treatment.

TCR beta CDR3 regions were amplified from RNA. The study used the HTBI primer set for a first-round RT-PCR of the TCR CDR3. TCRdb recomputed calls from the multiplex PCR reads with MiXCR, one row per CDR3 protein. The top ten hold around 70% of the sample, which has roughly 400,000 distinct CDR3 sequences, about 25% seen once. Comments on this clonotype: At one of its ends the junction is not consistent with the germline gene, which may arise from a read error.

The CDR3 totals 16 residues. Per germline, CDR1 MGHRA and CDR2 YSYEKL. Sequenced material: blood. The sequence was collected from a man aged 50 to 59 with Graves' hyperthyroidism. V gene TRBV4-1 combines with J gene TRBJ2-1; maybe TRBD1 (6 bases). CDR3 in DNA: TGCGCCAGCAGCCAGACGGGACAAATAGGTTACAATGGGCAGTTCTTC. Protein product: CASSQTGQIGYNGQFF.